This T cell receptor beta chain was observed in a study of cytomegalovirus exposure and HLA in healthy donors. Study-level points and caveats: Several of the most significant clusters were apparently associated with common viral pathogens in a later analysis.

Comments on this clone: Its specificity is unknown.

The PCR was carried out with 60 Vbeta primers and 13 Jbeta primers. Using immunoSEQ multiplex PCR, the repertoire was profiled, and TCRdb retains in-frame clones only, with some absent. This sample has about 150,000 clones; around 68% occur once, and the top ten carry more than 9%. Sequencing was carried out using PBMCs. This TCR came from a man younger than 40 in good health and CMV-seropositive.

CDR3 region: CASSLDPLAGQPQHF. CDR3 DNA sequence: TGTGCCAGCAGTCTGGACCCGCTGGCGGGGCAGCCCCAGCATTTT. The genes are TRBV28 and TRBJ1-5; no clear D gene. CDR1 and CDR2 (germline): MDHEN, SYDVKM. This CDR3 has 15 amino acids. V was shortened by 5 bases and J by 7 bases, with 18 bases between the two germline ends.